A selection of T cell receptor beta chains follows, all from one sample in a study of blood T cell repertoires in COVID-19. Sequencing used immunoSEQ multiplex PCR; TCRdb keeps in-frame clones, though not all of them. Of about 200,000 clones listed, roughly 90% are singletons. Material: PBMCs or T cells enriched from blood (not recorded which). These receptors all stem from a woman between 18 and 29 years old who had recovered from COVID-19. The CDR3 runs from the conserved cysteine through the conserved F or W. D genes are given only for firm matches. Only some rows state a clone size, as once, few, many or a class for expanded clones.

D gene	J gene	clone size	V gene	CDR3 protein	CDR3 DNA
TRBD1	TRBJ1-1	-	TRBV30	CAGNRGVMNTEAFF	TGTGCCGGCAACAGGGGGGTCATGAACACTGAAGCTTTCTTT
-	TRBJ1-2	-	TRBV5-4	CASSPTTGDGYTF	TGTGCCAGCAGTCCTACGACAGGAGATGGCTACACCTTC
-	TRBJ1-2	-	TRBV27	CASSRQVDYGYTF	TGTGCCAGCAGTCGACAGGTAGACTATGGCTACACCTTC
TRBD2	TRBJ2-2	few	TRBV7-6	CASSRTSGGAPGELFF	TGTGCCAGCAGCAGAACTAGCGGGGGGGCCCCCGGGGAGCTGTTTTTT
TRBD1	TRBJ1-4	-	TRBV19	CASSFRDAGTGAEQKLFF	TGTGCCAGTAGTTTCCGTGACGCCGGGACAGGGGCCGAACAAAAACTGTTTTTT
TRBD1	TRBJ1-5	few	TRBV6-5	CASSYPRQGGQPQHF	TGTGCCAGCAGTTACCCCCGTCAGGGGGGTCAGCCCCAGCATTTT
TRBD1	TRBJ2-1	-	TRBV4-1	CASSQPQEDRHNEQFF	TGCGCCAGCAGCCAACCACAGGAGGACAGGCACAATGAGCAGTTCTTC
-	TRBJ1-2	-	TRBV2	CASSAPQWRSTF	TGTGCCAGCAGCGCCCCGCAATGGCGGTCAACCTTC
-	TRBJ2-5	-	TRBV11-2	CASSLGGLQETQYF	TGTGCCAGCAGCTTAGGTGGACTCCAAGAGACCCAGTACTTC
TRBD1	TRBJ1-5	-	TRBV13	CASRPSGGNQPQHF	TGTGCCAGCAGACCTTCAGGGGGTAATCAGCCCCAGCATTTT
TRBD1	TRBJ2-2	-	TRBV19	CASSRGTGPNTGELFF	TGTGCCAGTAGTCGAGGGACAGGGCCCAACACCGGGGAGCTGTTTTTT
TRBD1	TRBJ1-6	-	TRBV28	CASSSLTGANSPLHF	TGTGCCAGCAGTTCATTAACAGGGGCTAATTCACCCCTCCACTTT
TRBD2	TRBJ2-1	-	TRBV19	CASRVTSGGYNEQFF	TGTGCCAGTAGGGTAACTAGCGGGGGGTACAATGAGCAGTTCTTC
TRBD1	TRBJ2-1	-	TRBV12-5	CASAGTDPYNEQFF	TGTGCTAGTGCCGGGACAGATCCCTACAATGAGCAGTTCTTC
TRBD1	TRBJ1-2	-	TRBV5-1	CASSLGGTGVGYTF	TGCGCCAGCAGCTTGGGCGGGACAGGGGTCGGCTACACCTTC
TRBD1	TRBJ2-7	few	TRBV5-1	CASSSDPGQLYEQYF	TGCGCCAGCAGCTCCGATCCGGGACAGCTCTACGAGCAGTACTTC
-	TRBJ2-3	-	TRBV11-2	CASSLSPGRDTQYF	TGTGCCAGCAGCTTATCCCCGGGGAGAGATACGCAGTATTTT
TRBD2	TRBJ2-3	few	TRBV28	CASIGELAGDPIDTQYF	TGTGCCAGCATCGGAGAACTAGCGGGGGACCCCATAGATACGCAGTATTTT
-	TRBJ1-2	-	TRBV19	CASSVQRSNGYTF	TGTGCCAGTAGCGTCCAGAGGTCCAATGGCTACACCTTC
TRBD1	TRBJ1-6	-	TRBV30	CAWKGQNSPLHF	TGTGCCTGGAAGGGACAGAATTCACCCCTCCACTTT
-	TRBJ2-7	-	TRBV19	CASSPGTAYEQYF	TGTGCCAGTAGTCCCGGGACTGCCTACGAGCAGTACTTC
-	TRBJ1-5	-	TRBV6-1	CASSEEGFGQPQHF	TGTGCCAGCAGTGAAGAGGGGTTCGGTCAGCCCCAGCATTTT
-	TRBJ2-1	-	TRBV19	CASSIPQGAGRNEQFF	TGTGCCAGTAGTATCCCTCAGGGAGCGGGTCGCAATGAGCAGTTCTTC
-	TRBJ1-2	-	TRBV6-5	CASSYSGQARYGYTF	TGTGCCAGCAGTTACTCAGGACAAGCCCGCTATGGCTACACCTTC
TRBD2	TRBJ2-1	-	TRBV10-3	CASSTGTSGNEQFF	TGTGCCAGCTCGACCGGGACTAGCGGCAATGAGCAGTTCTTC
-	TRBJ1-6	-	TRBV6-1	CASSELPPGNNSPLHF	TGTGCCAGCAGTGAACTGCCCCCAGGGAATAATTCACCCCTCCACTTT
-	TRBJ1-4	-	TRBV2	CASSAATGREKLFF	TGTGCCAGCAGTGCGGCGACAGGAAGGGAAAAACTGTTTTTT
-	TRBJ2-1	-	TRBV13	CASSSGYSSYNEQFF	TGTGCCAGCAGCTCGGGGTATAGCTCCTACAATGAGCAGTTCTTC
TRBD2	TRBJ2-3	-	TRBV27	CASSSVSGGTDTQYF	TGTGCCAGCAGTTCGGTTAGCGGGGGCACAGATACGCAGTATTTT
-	TRBJ2-7	-	TRBV19	CASSIAHRSSYEQYF	TGTGCCAGTAGTATAGCCCACAGGAGCTCCTACGAGCAGTACTTC
-	TRBJ1-1	-	TRBV7-9	CASSSPEDGNTEAFF	TGTGCCAGCAGCTCCCCGGAGGACGGTAACACTGAAGCTTTCTTT
-	TRBJ1-5	-	TRBV21-1	CASTLTGGGITGNQPQHF	TGTGCCAGCACCCTGACAGGGGGTGGGATAACGGGCAATCAGCCCCAGCATTTT
-	TRBJ1-1	-	TRBV5-1	CASSSESVPEAFF	TGCGCCAGCAGCTCGGAGTCGGTCCCTGAAGCTTTCTTT
-	TRBJ2-2	-	TRBV3-1/TRBV3-2	CASSQQPLTGELFF	TGTGCCAGCAGCCAGCAACCGCTAACCGGGGAGCTGTTTTTT
-	TRBJ2-7	-	TRBV5-1	CASSPLRHRTYEQYF	TGCGCCAGCAGCCCGTTGAGACACCGAACCTACGAGCAGTACTTC
-	TRBJ2-2	-	TRBV7-9	CASMEQSIHGELFF	TGTGCCAGCATGGAACAGTCTATTCACGGGGAGCTGTTTTTT
TRBD1	TRBJ2-7	-	TRBV18	CASSPETGLAGEQYF	TGTGCCAGCTCACCCGAGACAGGGTTAGCCGGCGAGCAGTACTTC
-	TRBJ2-7	-	TRBV28	CASSLFGRDLDEQYF	TGTGCCAGCAGTTTATTCGGCAGGGATTTGGACGAGCAGTACTTC
-	TRBJ1-2	few	TRBV27	CASSLISRRGVRYGYTF	TGTGCCAGCAGTTTAATAAGTAGGCGGGGCGTTAGGTATGGCTACACCTTC
TRBD2	TRBJ2-2	-	TRBV13	CASSLPSGGATGELFF	TGTGCCAGCAGCTTACCCAGCGGGGGGGCGACCGGGGAGCTGTTTTTT
-	TRBJ1-2	-	TRBV28	CASTHPPTGSYGYTF	TGTGCCAGCACCCACCCCCCTACAGGGTCTTATGGCTACACCTTC
-	TRBJ2-7	-	TRBV27	CASSLGQSPYEQYF	TGTGCCAGCAGTCTCGGACAGTCGCCCTACGAGCAGTACTTC
-	TRBJ1-6	once	TRBV10-1	CASRGTNLSGRPGLPNSPLHF	TGCGCCAGCAGGGGAACCAATTTATCAGGCCGGCCGGGACTCCCTAATTCACCCCTCCACTTT
TRBD1	TRBJ2-7	-	TRBV5-6	CASSLGTGGYEQYF	TGTGCCAGCAGCTTGGGGACAGGGGGCTACGAGCAGTACTTC
TRBD1	TRBJ1-6	-	TRBV6-5	CASRDRGRIGSPLHF	TGTGCCAGCAGGGACAGGGGGCGCATCGGTTCACCCCTCCACTTT
TRBD1	TRBJ2-3	-	TRBV5-1	CASSIDRGTDTQYF	TGCGCCAGCAGCATTGACAGGGGTACAGATACGCAGTATTTT
TRBD2	TRBJ2-5	-	TRBV4-1	CASSQVVGGGGLQETQYF	TGCGCCAGCAGCCAAGTAGTCGGCGGGGGAGGACTTCAAGAGACCCAGTACTTC
TRBD1	TRBJ2-7	-	TRBV5-5	CASRGQGTYEQYF	TGTGCCAGCCGAGGACAGGGTACCTACGAGCAGTACTTC
-	TRBJ1-1	-	TRBV28	CASSPEYTEAFF	TGTGCCAGCAGCCCCGAGTACACTGAAGCTTTCTTT
-	TRBJ1-4	-	TRBV7-8	CASSLDDTTGEKLFF	TGTGCCAGCAGCTTAGACGACACCACCGGTGAAAAACTGTTTTTT
TRBD1	TRBJ2-3	-	TRBV5-1	CASSLGQGAGDTQYF	TGCGCCAGCAGCTTGGGGCAGGGGGCAGGAGATACGCAGTATTTT
-	TRBJ2-7	-	TRBV2	CASSETQGTNEQYF	TGTGCCAGCAGTGAAACCCAGGGTACGAACGAGCAGTACTTC
TRBD2	TRBJ2-3	-	TRBV7-9	CASSFSGASTDTQYF	TGTGCCAGCAGCTTTAGCGGGGCTAGCACAGATACGCAGTATTTT
-	TRBJ1-2	-	TRBV27	CASSSRVNYGYTF	TGTGCCAGCAGTTCCAGGGTGAACTATGGCTACACCTTC
TRBD1	TRBJ2-2	-	TRBV10-3	CAISRQGSGTGELFF	TGTGCCATCAGTAGACAGGGGTCGGGCACCGGGGAGCTGTTTTTT